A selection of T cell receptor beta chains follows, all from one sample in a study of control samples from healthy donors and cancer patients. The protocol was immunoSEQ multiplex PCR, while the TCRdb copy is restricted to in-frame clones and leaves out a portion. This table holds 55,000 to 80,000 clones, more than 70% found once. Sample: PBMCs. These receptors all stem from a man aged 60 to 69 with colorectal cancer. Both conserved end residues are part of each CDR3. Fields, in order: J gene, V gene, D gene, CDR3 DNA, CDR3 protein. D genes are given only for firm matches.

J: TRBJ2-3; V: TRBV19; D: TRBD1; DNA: TGTGCCAGTAAACAGGGGGGAGATACGCAGTATTTT; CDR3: CASKQGGDTQYF
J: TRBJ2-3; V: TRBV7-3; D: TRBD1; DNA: TGTGCCAGCAGCCAGGGACAGGGTCACGCAGATACGCAGTATTTT; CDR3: CASSQGQGHADTQYF
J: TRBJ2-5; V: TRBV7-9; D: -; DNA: TGTGCCAGCAGTGTCGGACAGAGCAGAGAGACCCAGTACTTC; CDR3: CASSVGQSRETQYF
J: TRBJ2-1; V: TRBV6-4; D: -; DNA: TGTGCCAGCAGTGAAGAGTGGGGGTTCTACAATGAGCAGTTCTTC; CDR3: CASSEEWGFYNEQFF
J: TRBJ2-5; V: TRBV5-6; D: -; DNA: TGTGCCAGCAGCTTGGGAGGAGGACAGATTGAAGAGACCCAGTACTTC; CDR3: CASSLGGGQIEETQYF
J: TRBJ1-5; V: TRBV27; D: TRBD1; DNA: TGTGCCAGCAGCACCGGGACAGGGGGCAATCAGCCCCAGCATTTT; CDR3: CASSTGTGGNQPQHF
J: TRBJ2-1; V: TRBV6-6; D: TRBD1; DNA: TGTGCCAGCAGTTACTCTGGACAGGGGTTTAATGAGCAGTTCTTC; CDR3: CASSYSGQGFNEQFF
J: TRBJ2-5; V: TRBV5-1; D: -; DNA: TGCGCCAGCAGCTATCAGGGGTCCTACCAAGAGACCCAGTACTTC; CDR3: CASSYQGSYQETQYF
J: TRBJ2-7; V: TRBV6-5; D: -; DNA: TGTGCCAGCCAGGTATCCTACGAGCAGTACTTC; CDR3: CASQVSYEQYF
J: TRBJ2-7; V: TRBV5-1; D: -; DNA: TGCGCCAGCAGCTTGGGGACACGGGACGAGCAGTACTTC; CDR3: CASSLGTRDEQYF
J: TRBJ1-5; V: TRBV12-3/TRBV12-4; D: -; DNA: TGTGCCAGCAGTCTCAGTAGCAATCAGCCCCAGCATTTT; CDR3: CASSLSSNQPQHF
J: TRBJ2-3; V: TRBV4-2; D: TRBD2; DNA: TGTGCCAGCAGCCCGGCGGGGGGCACAGATACGCAGTATTTT; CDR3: CASSPAGGTDTQYF